Listed here are 27 T cell receptor beta chains from one sample, sequenced in a study of cytomegalovirus exposure and HLA in healthy donors. The PCR used 60 Vbeta and 13 Jbeta primers. Sequencing was performed with immunoSEQ multiplex PCR; in TCRdb, only in-frame clones are kept and a portion is missing. The table lists around 65,000 clones, with 15% to 20% in the top ten. Sequenced sample: PBMCs. The receptors derive from a boy younger than 18 in good health and CMV-seronegative.

V is TRBV5-1 and J is TRBJ2-5, with unresolved D. Per germline, CDR1 SGHRS and CDR2 YFSETQ. The CDR3 is 13 amino acids. Trimming removed 4 bases from V and 5 bases from J, with 12 bases in between. CDR3 DNA: TGCGCCAGCAGCCTTCCGGTGGAGGAGACCCAGTACTTC. Protein product: CASSLPVEETQYF.

This chain joins TRBV30 and TRBJ2-7, with D maybe TRBD2 (5 bases). This CDR3 is 13 amino acids long. Germline V CDR1 and CDR2: GTSNPN, SVGIG (reference sequence). The V gene lost 0 bases and the J gene lost 7 bases, with 13 bases spanning the gap. The CDR3 sequence is CAWSVQTGVEQYF. CDR3 sequence (DNA): TGTGCCTGGAGTGTACAAACCGGGGTGGAGCAGTACTTC.

The chain joins TRBV7-9 to TRBJ1-1; unclear D gene. Trimming took 0 bases from V and 7 from J, leaving 9 bases between them. The CDR3 is 13 amino acids. CDR1 and CDR2 from the germline V gene are SEHNR and FQNEAQ (reference sequence). The CDR3 DNA reads as TGTGCCAGCAGCTTAGCACTTGAGTTTGAAGCTTTCTTT. Translated: CASSLALEFEAFF.

The rearrangement joins TRBV19 to TRBJ2-4; D gene uncertain. The CDR3 covers 12 residues. Trimming stripped 5 bases from V and 8 bases from J, with 10 bases between. Germline V gives CDR1 LNHDA, CDR2 SQIVND (reference sequence). In DNA, the CDR3 is TGTGCCAGTAGTCCTAACTTGGACATTCAGTACTTC. Amino acid sequence: CASSPNLDIQYF.

V is TRBV19 and J is TRBJ2-7, with a weak D call TRBD2 (5 bases). The CDR3 has 12 residues. V was clipped by 5 bases and J by 5 bases, with 10 bases between them. The germline CDR1 and CDR2 sequences are LNHDA and SQIVND (reference sequence). CDR3 nucleotides: TGTGCCAGTAGTTTGGGAGTCCACGAGCAGTACTTC. Translating it yields CASSLGVHEQYF.

The chain carries TRBV7-2 and TRBJ1-1; a possible D gene is TRBD1 (6 bases). V dropped 8 bases and J dropped 10 bases, with 14 bases sitting between them. This CDR3 region has 11 residues. Per germline, CDR1 SGHTA and CDR2 FQGNSA. In DNA form, the CDR3 reads TGTGCCAGCGGAAACGAGGGGGTAGCTTTCTTT. Residues: CASGNEGVAFF.

The chain is built from TRBV30 and TRBJ2-3; a weak D match, TRBD2 (5 bases). The CDR3 is 13 residues long. In germline, CDR1 is GTSNPN, CDR2 SVGIG (reference sequence). The CDR3 reads CASDPGSTDTQYF. CDR3 DNA: TGTGCGTCGGACCCGGGATCAACAGATACGCAGTATTTT.

V is TRBV6-1 and J is TRBJ1-2; D unresolved. Germline V gene data show CDR1 as MNHNS and CDR2 as SASEGT. This CDR3 is 13 amino acids long. V was trimmed by 7 bases and J by 6 bases, leaving 15 bases between them. The CDR3 sequence: CASNPGGSDGYTF. Written as DNA, the CDR3 is TGTGCCAGCAACCCGGGTGGGTCGGATGGCTACACCTTC.

V usage is TRBV5-6 and J usage is TRBJ1-4; D is uncertain. The germline CDR1 and CDR2 sequences are SGHDT and YYEEEE. The CDR3 spans 17 residues. Trimming shortened V by 5 bases and J by 8 bases, and 25 bases separated the two germline ends. Here the CDR3 reads CASSARGPGVSKEKLFF. As DNA, the CDR3 is TGTGCCAGCAGTGCCCGCGGCCCTGGAGTCTCGAAAGAAAAACTGTTTTTT.

Points on this clone: At one of its ends the junction is not consistent with the germline gene, which may arise from a read error. This chain uses TRBV6-1 with TRBJ1-6; D is perhaps TRBD1 (6 bases). The CDR3 length is 16 residues. From germline, CDR1 is MNHNS and CDR2 SASEGT. The CDR3, as DNA: TGTGCCAGCAGTGATACAGGGAGCTCCTATAATTCACACCTCCACTTT. Translated, it gives CASSDTGSSYNSHLHF.

The chain has TRBV10-3 and TRBJ1-1; D might be TRBD1 (6 bases). Between the trimmed V and J ends, which lost 3 bases and 3 bases, there was a span of 11 bases. Looked up from germline, CDR1 is ENHRY and CDR2 is SYGVKD. This CDR3 region has 14 residues. DNA for the CDR3: TGTGCCATCAGTGAATCAAAGGGGGACACTGAAGCTTTCTTT. It is translated as CAISESKGDTEAFF.

The chain combines TRBV9 with TRBJ2-5, with 7 bases fitting TRBD1. Germline CDR1 is SGDLS and CDR2 is YYNGEE. V trimming: 0 bases; J trimming: 2 bases; junction bases outside the gene matches: 7. CDR3 size: 16 residues. This CDR3 reads CASSVGWGQTQETQYF. The DNA for the CDR3 is TGTGCCAGCAGCGTAGGGTGGGGACAGACTCAAGAGACCCAGTACTTC.

V gene TRBV7-2 combines with J gene TRBJ2-7; TRBD2 matches 9 bases. In germline, CDR1 is SGHTA, CDR2 FQGNSA. The CDR3 has 15 amino acids. Germline trimming cut 1 base from V and 4 bases from J; bases unmatched to any gene: 5. The CDR3 region is CASSLVGGGAYEQYF. CDR3 in DNA: TGTGCCAGCAGCTTAGTCGGCGGGGGGGCGTACGAGCAGTACTTC.

The chain joins TRBV5-8 to TRBJ2-4, with a possible D match to TRBD1 (5 bases). CDR3 length: 15 amino acids. CDR1 is SGHTS and CDR2 is YDEGEE in the germline V gene. Trimming left V 4 bases short and J 3 bases short, with 14 bases between. CDR3 nucleotides: TGTGCCAGCAGCACCCACCCAGGGATCAAAAACATTCAGTACTTC. The encoded protein is CASSTHPGIKNIQYF.

The chain carries TRBV4-2 and TRBJ2-1; 7 bases fit TRBD2. V lost 0 bases, J lost 5 bases, and 7 bases stayed unmatched. In germline, CDR1 is LGHNA, CDR2 YNFKEQ. The CDR3 runs 16 residues. The CDR3, as DNA: TGTGCCAGCAGCCAAGAAGGGGCTAGCGGCGACAATGAGCAGTTCTTC. Encoded protein: CASSQEGASGDNEQFF.

The chain combines TRBV4-1 with TRBJ2-7; 9 bases line up with TRBD1. Germline V gene sequence: CDR1 MGHRA, CDR2 YSYEKL. This CDR3 spans 14 amino acids. Trimming at V came to 4 bases and at J to 4 bases, leaving 5 bases not matched to a gene. The CDR3 DNA follows: TGCGCCAGCAGCCCCGGGACAGGGATATACGAGCAGTACTTC. As protein: CASSPGTGIYEQYF.

The rearrangement uses TRBV15 and TRBJ1-2, with D unclear. Germline CDR1 is LNHNV and CDR2 is YYDKDF (reference sequence). CDR3 length: 14 residues. Trimming stripped 2 bases from V and 1 base from J, with 8 bases between. CDR3 region: CATSRRRSNYGYTF. The CDR3 DNA follows: TGTGCCACCAGCAGAAGACGGAGTAACTATGGCTACACCTTC.

This sequence joins TRBV6-5 and TRBJ2-3; 9 bases line up with TRBD1. The CDR3 is made up of 14 amino acids. V lost 5 bases to trimming and J lost 3 bases; unmatched junction nucleotides: 3. Germline lookup yields CDR1 MNHEY and CDR2 SVGAGI. The CDR3 spells CASSLTGGTDTQYF. The CDR3 region has the DNA TGTGCCAGCAGTCTGACAGGGGGAACAGATACGCAGTATTTT.

The rearrangement joins TRBV27 to TRBJ2-1; D gene unclear. This CDR3 has 13 amino acids. Germline lookup yields CDR1 MNHEY and CDR2 SMNVEV (reference sequence). Trimming shortened V by 7 bases and J by 5 bases, and 12 bases separated the two germline ends. The CDR3: CASTWAAHNEQFF. The CDR3 bases are TGTGCCAGCACCTGGGCCGCACACAATGAGCAGTTCTTC.

The V gene is TRBV18, the J gene TRBJ2-3; weak D call: TRBD1 (5 bases). Trimming shortened V by 5 bases and J by 1 base, and 16 bases separated the two germline ends. The CDR3 extends over 16 amino acids. The germline V gene has CDR1 KGHSH and CDR2 LQKENI. CDR3 DNA sequence: TGTGCCAGCTCATCTCAGGGTGGAGTGGGCACAGATACGCAGTATTTT. Its translation is CASSSQGGVGTDTQYF.

The DNA for the CDR3 is TGTGCCAGCAGCCTTCCCGGACAGGGCGGCCTTGTCTATGAGCAGTTCTTC. Its protein product is CASSLPGQGGLVYEQFF. The rearrangement links TRBV5-6 to TRBJ2-1, with 8 nucleotides matching TRBD1. Germline CDR1 is SGHDT and CDR2 is YYEEEE. V shed 4 bases, J shed 8 bases, and the junction held 17 bases outside the gene matches. The CDR3 runs 17 residues. Full variable domain (outside the CDR3, taken from reference TRBV5-6 and TRBJ2-1): DAGVTQSPTHLIKTRGQQVTLRCSPKSGHDTVSWYQQALGQGPQFIFQYYEEEERQRGNFPDRFSGHQFPNYSSELNVNALLLGDSALYLCASSLPGQGGLVYEQFFGPGTRLTVL.

The chain joins TRBV5-1 to TRBJ2-7, with no clear D. The CDR3 length is 14 residues. Germline values: CDR1 SGHRS, CDR2 YFSETQ. Trimming pared 5 bases from V and 6 bases from J, leaving 18 bases between. For the CDR3, the DNA is TGCGCCAGCAGTTACGGCCTGGAGTCTGGCGAGCAGTACTTC. Amino acid sequence: CASSYGLESGEQYF. Together with reference TRBV5-1 and TRBJ2-7, the CDR3 gives the full variable domain: KAGVTQTPRYLIKTRGQQVTLSCSPISGHRSVSWYQQTPGQGLQFLFEYFSETQRNKGNFPGRFSGRQFSNSRSEMNVSTLELGDSALYLCASSYGLESGEQYFGPGTRLTVT.

The chain uses TRBV9 and TRBJ2-2, with D possibly being TRBD1 (6 bases). This CDR3 is 14 amino acids long. Germline V lookup: CDR1 SGDLS, CDR2 YYNGEE. Deletions cut 0 bases from V and 5 bases from J, with 8 bases between. CDR3 sequence (DNA): TGTGCCAGCAGCGTAGGGCAGGGGACCGGGGAGCTGTTTTTT. Its translation: CASSVGQGTGELFF.

This chain links TRBV5-4 with TRBJ2-7; a possible D gene is TRBD2 (5 bases). With 0 bases removed from V and 0 bases from J, the gap between germline ends came to 7 bases. There are 14 residues in the CDR3. The germline CDR1 and CDR2 sequences are SGHNT and YYREEE (reference sequence). For the CDR3, the DNA is TGTGCCAGCAGCTTGGATGCGGGCTCCTACGAGCAGTACTTC. Residues: CASSLDAGSYEQYF.

This rearrangement joins TRBV30 to TRBJ1-3, with a weak D call TRBD1 (6 bases). The V gene lost 7 bases and the J gene lost 3 bases, with 13 bases spanning the gap. CDR3 length: 13 amino acids. CDR1 GTSNPN and CDR2 SVGIG come from the germline V gene (reference sequence). The CDR3 bases are TGTGCCTTACAGGGAGCCGGTGGAAACACCATATATTTT. This encodes CALQGAGGNTIYF.

The chain has TRBV13 and TRBJ1-1; D ambiguous. V dropped 0 bases and J dropped 2 bases, with 19 bases sitting between them. The CDR3 totals 18 residues. Germline assignment: CDR1 PRHDT and CDR2 FYEKMQ (reference sequence). The CDR3 protein is CASSLGAGSLKRNTEAFF. The CDR3 nucleotides are TGTGCCAGCAGCTTAGGAGCCGGGTCCTTAAAACGCAACACTGAAGCTTTCTTT.

The chain couples TRBV7-9 to TRBJ2-3; no clear D. CDR1 SEHNR and CDR2 FQNEAQ come from the germline V gene (reference sequence). V lost 4 bases and J lost 9, with 11 bases in between. The CDR3 sequence is 12 residues long. The CDR3 nucleotides read TGTGCCAGCAGCTCCTCCGAGCGCACGCAGTATTTT. Its protein is CASSSSERTQYF.